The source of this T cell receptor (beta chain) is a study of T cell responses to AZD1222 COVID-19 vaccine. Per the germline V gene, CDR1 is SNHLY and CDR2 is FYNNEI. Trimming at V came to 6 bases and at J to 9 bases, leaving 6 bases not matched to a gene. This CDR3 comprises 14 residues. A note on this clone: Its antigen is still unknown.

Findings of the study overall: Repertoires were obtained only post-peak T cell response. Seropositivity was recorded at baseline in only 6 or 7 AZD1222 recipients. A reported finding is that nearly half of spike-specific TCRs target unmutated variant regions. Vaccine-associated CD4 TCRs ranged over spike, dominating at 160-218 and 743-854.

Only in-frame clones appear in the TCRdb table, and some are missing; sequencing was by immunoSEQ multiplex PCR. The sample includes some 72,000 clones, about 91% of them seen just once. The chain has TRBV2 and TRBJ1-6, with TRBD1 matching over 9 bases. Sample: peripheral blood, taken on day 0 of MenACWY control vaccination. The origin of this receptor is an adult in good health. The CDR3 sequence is CASSLQGAGSPLHF. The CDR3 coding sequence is TGTGCCAGCAGCCTACAGGGGGCTGGTTCACCCCTCCACTTT. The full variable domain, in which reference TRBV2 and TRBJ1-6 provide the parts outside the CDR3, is EPEVTQTPSHQVTQMGQEVILRCVPISNHLYFYWYRQILGQKVEFLVSFYNNEISEKSEIFDDQFSVERPDGSNFTLKIRSTKLEDSAMYFCASSLQGAGSPLHFGNGTRLTVT.